Following are 15 T cell receptor beta chains from one sample sequenced in a study of patients and donors after allogeneic stem cell transplantation. TCRdb itself ran the RT-PCR reads through MiXCR, one entry per CDR3 protein. The sample lists some 160,000 distinct CDR3 sequences, approximately 25% seen once, with roughly a quarter in the top ten. The sequenced sample was blood, either unsorted or a sorted T cell fraction (not recorded which). The source is a human donor who was either an allogeneic HSCT recipient or a stem cell or donor lymphocyte infusion donor (not recorded which). It is not recorded whose cells these are; they may come from a transplant donor.

This clonotype was recorded at least ten times. This rearrangement joins TRBV12-3 or TRBV12-4 to TRBJ1-6, with TRBD1 identical over 7 bases. V shed 5 bases and J 3 bases; nucleotides not matched to a gene: 7. The length of the CDR3 is 16 residues. Written as DNA, the CDR3 is TGTGCCAGCAGTCCACGGGGACAGCACTATAATTCACCCCTCCACTTT. This encodes CASSPRGQHYNSPLHF.

The table lists this clonotype with many counts. The gene calls are TRBV12-3 or TRBV12-4 and TRBJ1-3; D unresolved. V dropped 6 bases and J dropped 4 bases, with 13 bases sitting between them. The CDR3 runs to 14 residues. This chain's CDR3 is CASRRVVSGNTIYF. CDR3 DNA: TGTGCCAGCAGGAGGGTCGTTTCCGGAAACACCATATATTTT.

This chain connects TRBV10-3 to TRBJ1-3; D gene uncertain. Trimming removed 6 bases at V and 4 bases at J, with 10 bases between. The CDR3 has 13 residues. Germline V gives CDR1 ENHRY, CDR2 SYGVKD. CDR3 in DNA: TGTGCCATCAGGGCAATGTCCGGAAACACCATATATTTT. As protein: CAIRAMSGNTIYF.

This clonotype appeared a few times. The J gene is TRBJ2-7, the V gene TRBV18; 9 bases agree with TRBD1. The CDR3 contains 14 residues. Germline V gene sequence: CDR1 KGHSH, CDR2 LQKENI. The V segment lost 3 bases and the J segment 3 bases; nucleotides outside the gene matches: 3. CDR3 residues: CASSPTGGDYEQYF. In DNA, the CDR3 is TGTGCCAGCTCACCGACAGGGGGTGACTACGAGCAGTACTTC.

This sequence joins TRBV4-1 and TRBJ2-1; 7 bases agree with TRBD1. Germline lookup yields CDR1 MGHRA and CDR2 YSYEKL. The CDR3 spans 16 residues. The junction had 7 bases not matched to a gene; V was cut back by 2 bases and J by 3 bases. In nucleotides, the CDR3 is TGCGCCAGCAGCCAACCGGGACAGCGTTTCTACAATGAGCAGTTCTTC. This codes for CASSQPGQRFYNEQFF.

This sequence joins TRBV27 and TRBJ2-1, with unresolved D. The CDR3 spans 16 residues. The V gene's germline CDR1 is MNHEY and CDR2 SMNVEV (reference sequence). V lost 1 base and J 1 base, leaving 11 bases between the germline ends. CDR3 nucleotide sequence: TGTGCCAGCAGTTTATTTACCGGAGATTCCTACAATGAGCAGTTCTTC. This codes for CASSLFTGDSYNEQFF.

This clonotype was counted ten times or more. The V call is TRBV5-1, the J call TRBJ1-2; no definite D call. The V end lost 0 bases, the J end lost 2 bases, and 2 bases lay between the germline ends. Germline-derived CDR1 and CDR2 are SGHRS and YFSETQ. The length of the CDR3 is 12 residues. The CDR3 here is CASSLGNYGYTF. The CDR3 region has the DNA TGCGCCAGCAGCTTGGGGAACTATGGCTACACCTTC.

The sample holds a few counts of this clonotype. This rearrangement joins TRBV6-5 to TRBJ1-2; TRBD1 might be the D (6 bases). This CDR3 has 13 residues. The V and J ends lost 5 bases and 4 bases respectively, with 11 bases between them. Looked up from germline, CDR1 is MNHEY and CDR2 is SVGAGI. This CDR3 reads CASSIRGAYGYTF. The CDR3 nucleotides are TGTGCCAGCAGTATACGGGGGGCCTATGGCTACACCTTC.

This sequence joins TRBV7-2 and TRBJ1-2; 7 bases match TRBD1. CDR1 SGHTA and CDR2 FQGNSA come from the germline V gene. Trimming took 4 bases from V and 4 from J; bases not matched to a gene: 3. CDR3 length: 13 amino acids. CDR3 amino acids: CASSSGQVYGYTF. The DNA for the CDR3 is TGTGCCAGCAGCTCCGGACAGGTCTATGGCTACACCTTC.

J is TRBJ2-3 and V is TRBV7-6, with D unclear. Germline V CDR1 and CDR2: SGHVS, FNYEAQ. V was cut by 0 bases and J by 6 bases, with 7 bases left in between. This CDR3 is 13 amino acids long. Here the CDR3 reads CASSLALSDTQYF. DNA for the CDR3: TGTGCCAGCAGCTTAGCCCTCTCGGATACGCAGTATTTT.

The rearrangement links TRBV4-3 to TRBJ1-3, with D unclear. The CDR3 is made up of 15 amino acids. CDR1 LGHNA and CDR2 YSLEER come from the germline V gene. V dropped 0 bases and J dropped 0 bases, with 6 bases sitting between them. In DNA form, the CDR3 reads TGCGCCAGCAGCCAAGATAGGAGCTCTGGAAACACCATATATTTT. Its translation is CASSQDRSSGNTIYF.

The chain is built from TRBV7-9 and TRBJ2-7, with TRBD1 matching over 11 bases. The germline CDR1 and CDR2 sequences are SEHNR and FQNEAQ (reference sequence). V was clipped by 5 bases and J by 3 bases; unmatched bases: 9. The CDR3 spans 16 residues. The DNA for the CDR3 is TGTGCCAGCAGCGGCAGACCGGGACAGGGGGACTACGAGCAGTACTTC. It translates to CASSGRPGQGDYEQYF.

This clonotype was seen a handful of times. The CDR3 region is CSARDASRDYGYTF. The DNA of the CDR3 is TGCAGTGCTAGAGATGCCAGTAGGGACTATGGCTACACCTTC. This chain joins TRBV20-1 and TRBJ1-2; D is unresolved. Germline V CDR1 and CDR2: DFQATT, SNEGSKA (reference sequence). The CDR3 runs to 14 residues. The V end lost 0 bases, the J end lost 3 bases, and 11 bases lay between the germline ends.

This clonotype came up a few times. CDR3 sequence reads: CASSPGQGSYYGYTF. As DNA, the CDR3 is TGTGCCAGCAGCCCAGGACAGGGCTCTTACTATGGCTACACCTTC. V and J are TRBV9 and TRBJ1-2; TRBD1 agrees at 8 bases. This CDR3 is 15 amino acids long. Germline CDR1 reads SGDLS; CDR2 reads YYNGEE. With 4 bases clipped from V and 3 bases from J, the junction kept 8 bases outside the gene matches.

There are a few counts of this clonotype. This rearrangement joins TRBV6-5 to TRBJ1-6, with 7 bases identical to TRBD1. The CDR3 consists of 17 residues. Trimming removed 6 bases from V and 5 bases from J; junction bases left unmatched: 13. From germline, CDR1 is MNHEY and CDR2 SVGAGI. Here the CDR3 reads CASSKPTKTGDNSPLHF. Written as DNA, the CDR3 is TGTGCCAGCAGCAAACCAACCAAAACAGGGGATAATTCACCCCTCCACTTT.